This TCR beta chain stems from a study of CD8 T cells in ankylosing spondylitis. Study-level findings and limits: The authors reported significant enrichment of disease-linked clones in matched ankylosing spondylitis synovial fluid. Both synovial fluid and blood in reactive arthritis had previously been reported to carry some motif variants. A motif in TCR beta, a set of seven to nine highly homologous variants, appeared characteristic of ankylosing spondylitis blood. Those disease-linked clones were CD8+; they were also relatively rare in peripheral blood.

Library preparation for TCR beta used quantitative 5'-RACE with molecular barcodes. TCRdb re-called the 5' RACE reads through MiXCR, storing one row per CDR3 protein. The table includes around 440,000 distinct CDR3 sequences, 15% to 20% detected once. This clonotype occurred a few times. Its antigen remains unidentified. The CDR3 has 16 residues. The germline CDR1 and CDR2 sequences are DFQATT and SNEGSKA (reference sequence). Trimming took 3 bases from V and 5 from J; bases not matched to a gene: 9. This clonotype was sampled from a male donor with ankylosing spondylitis. The gene calls are TRBV20-1 and TRBJ2-1, with TRBD2 identical over 11 bases. Source material: blood, either unsorted or a sorted T cell fraction (not recorded which). CDR3 in amino acids: CSASSEGTSGHNEQFF. The CDR3 DNA reads TGCAGTGCTAGCTCCGAGGGGACTAGCGGACACAATGAGCAGTTCTTC.